The 16 T cell receptor beta chains below all came from one sample that was sequenced in a study of monozygotic twins with inflammatory bowel disease. TCRdb re-called the 5' RACE reads; one entry per CDR3 protein, DNA not given. Seen in this sample are 150,000 to 200,000 distinct CDR3 sequences; the ten most common clones hold around 6.8%. Sequencing was performed on blood. These receptors were collected from a human donor with ulcerative colitis or Crohn's disease, or a healthy co-twin of an affected twin (not recorded which).

This rearrangement joins TRBV20-1 to TRBJ2-1; TCRdb's assignment of TRBD2 cannot be checked, as there is no DNA. Germline V gene lookup returns CDR1 DFQATT and CDR2 SNEGSKA (reference sequence). The CDR3 covers 13 residues. The CDR3 loop reads CSARVAGPNEQFF.

This chain links TRBV7-2 with TRBJ2-5; TCRdb lists TRBD2, though no DNA is available to test this call. The germline CDR1 and CDR2 sequences are SGHTA and FQGNSA. The CDR3 has 17 residues. The CDR3 reads CASSLGRLAQAGETQYF.

This chain connects TRBV20-1 to TRBJ2-6; the D call of TRBD1 rests on TCRdb alone, since no DNA is present to check it. There are 20 residues in the CDR3. Germline V CDR1 and CDR2: DFQATT, SNEGSKA (reference sequence). CDR3: CSARGITGTGKHSGANVLTF.

The chain's CDR3 is CASSRRDNYGYTF. The chain employs TRBV12-3 or TRBV12-4 and TRBJ1-2; TCRdb indicates TRBD1, and absent DNA this call remains unverified. CDR3 length: 13 residues.

V gene TRBV10-3 combines with J gene TRBJ1-6. CDR1 is ENHRY and CDR2 is SYGVKD in the germline V gene. This CDR3 is built from 14 residues. This chain's CDR3 is CAISEAGSDSPLHF.

This chain links TRBV27 with TRBJ1-1; TCRdb designates TRBD1, a call that cannot be tested without DNA. The CDR3 runs 16 residues. Germline loops: CDR1 MNHEY, CDR2 SMNVEV (reference sequence). CDR3 region: CASTPRWGKVNTEAFF.

The V and J genes are TRBV6-2 or TRBV6-3 and TRBJ2-7; TCRdb designates TRBD2, a call that cannot be tested without DNA. CDR3 length: 15 amino acids. Germline assignment: CDR1 MNHEY and CDR2 SVGEGT. The CDR3 is CASSYSPGALYEQYF.

The chain recombines TRBV6-1 with TRBJ1-1; TCRdb calls TRBD1, which cannot be checked without DNA. CDR1 is MNHNS, CDR2 SASEGT, per germline. The CDR3 runs to 15 residues. CDR3 protein: CASILTQGLNTEAFF.

The chain couples TRBV5-4 to TRBJ2-3; TCRdb indicates TRBD1, and absent DNA this call remains unverified. There are 16 residues in the CDR3. Germline V lookup: CDR1 SGHNT, CDR2 YYREEE (reference sequence). The CDR3 spells CASSPGQNGPIDTQYF. Complete variable domain (other parts from reference TRBV5-4 and TRBJ2-3): ETGVTQSPTHLIKTRGQQVTLRCSSQSGHNTVSWYQQALGQGPQFIFQYYREEENGRGNFPPRFSGLQFPNYSSELNVNALELDDSALYLCASSPGQNGPIDTQYFGPGTRLTVL.

The chain uses TRBV5-1 and TRBJ2-6; without DNA, the TCRdb call of TRBD1 cannot be checked. The CDR3 sequence is 20 residues long. Per the germline V gene, CDR1 is SGHRS and CDR2 is YFSETQ. The CDR3 loop reads CASSLAKPGQLISGANVLTF.

J is TRBJ2-3 and V is TRBV28; as DNA is missing, the TRBD1 call by TCRdb cannot be tested. There are 16 residues in the CDR3. Per the germline V gene, CDR1 is MDHEN and CDR2 is SYDVKM. The CDR3 sequence is CASSPHGTGGTDTQYF.

V usage is TRBV5-1 and J usage is TRBJ1-3; TCRdb picks TRBD1, but there is no DNA to check that call. Germline V CDR1 and CDR2: SGHRS, YFSETQ. The length of the CDR3 is 15 residues. This CDR3 reads CASSASGVSGNTIYF.

The chain links TRBV5-1 to TRBJ2-7; with no DNA, the TCRdb D assignment of TRBD1 cannot be verified. Germline CDR1 and CDR2: SGHRS and YFSETQ. This CDR3 has 15 amino acids. CDR3: CASSLESGQGYEQYF. Complete variable domain (other parts from reference TRBV5-1 and TRBJ2-7): KAGVTQTPRYLIKTRGQQVTLSCSPISGHRSVSWYQQTPGQGLQFLFEYFSETQRNKGNFPGRFSGRQFSNSRSEMNVSTLELGDSALYLCASSLESGQGYEQYFGPGTRLTVT.

This chain links TRBV5-4 with TRBJ2-1; the TRBD2 assignment by TCRdb is unverifiable without DNA. This CDR3 is 16 amino acids long. Germline loops: CDR1 SGHNT, CDR2 YYREEE (reference sequence). The CDR3 is CASSGGLGGVLGEQFF. Based on the CDR3 plus reference TRBV5-4 and TRBJ2-1, the full variable domain is ETGVTQSPTHLIKTRGQQVTLRCSSQSGHNTVSWYQQALGQGPQFIFQYYREEENGRGNFPPRFSGLQFPNYSSELNVNALELDDSALYLCASSGGLGGVLGEQFFGPGTRLTVL.

The V gene is TRBV12-3 or TRBV12-4, the J gene TRBJ1-4; TCRdb's assignment of TRBD1 cannot be checked, as there is no DNA. The CDR3 loop spans 14 amino acids. Here the CDR3 reads CASSLREGQGKLFF.

The chain couples TRBV7-6 to TRBJ1-3. CDR1 SGHVS and CDR2 FNYEAQ come from the germline V gene. There are 17 residues in the CDR3. This CDR3 is CASSSLGRALSGNTIYF.